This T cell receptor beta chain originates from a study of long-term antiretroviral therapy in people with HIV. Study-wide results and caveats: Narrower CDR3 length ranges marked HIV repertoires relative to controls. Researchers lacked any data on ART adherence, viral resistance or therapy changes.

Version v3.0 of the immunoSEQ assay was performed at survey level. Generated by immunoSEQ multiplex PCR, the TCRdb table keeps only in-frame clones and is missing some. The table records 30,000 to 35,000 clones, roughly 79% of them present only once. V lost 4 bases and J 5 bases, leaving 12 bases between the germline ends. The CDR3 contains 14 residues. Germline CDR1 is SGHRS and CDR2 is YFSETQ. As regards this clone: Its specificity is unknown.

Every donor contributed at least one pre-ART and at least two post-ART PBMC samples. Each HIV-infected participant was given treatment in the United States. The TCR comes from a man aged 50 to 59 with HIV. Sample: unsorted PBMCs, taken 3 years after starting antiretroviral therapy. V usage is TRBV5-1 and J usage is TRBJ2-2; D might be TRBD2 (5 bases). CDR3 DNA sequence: TGCGCCAGCAGCGCTACTAGTTCGACCGGGGAGCTGTTTTTT. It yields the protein CASSATSSTGELFF. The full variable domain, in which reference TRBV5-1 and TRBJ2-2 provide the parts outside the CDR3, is KAGVTQTPRYLIKTRGQQVTLSCSPISGHRSVSWYQQTPGQGLQFLFEYFSETQRNKGNFPGRFSGRQFSNSRSEMNVSTLELGDSALYLCASSATSSTGELFFGEGSRLTVL.